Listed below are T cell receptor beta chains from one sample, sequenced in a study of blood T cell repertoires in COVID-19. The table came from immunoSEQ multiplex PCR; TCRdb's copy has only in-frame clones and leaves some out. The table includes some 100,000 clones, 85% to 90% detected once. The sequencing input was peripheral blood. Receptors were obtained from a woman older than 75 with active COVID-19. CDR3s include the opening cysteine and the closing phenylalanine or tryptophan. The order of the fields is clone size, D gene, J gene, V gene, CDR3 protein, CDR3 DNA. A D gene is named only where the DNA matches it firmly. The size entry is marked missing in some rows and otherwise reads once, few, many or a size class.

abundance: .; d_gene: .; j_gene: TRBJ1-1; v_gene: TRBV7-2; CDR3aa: CASSLLLSSTEAFF; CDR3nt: TGTGCCAGCAGCTTACTCTTATCGAGCACTGAAGCTTTCTTT
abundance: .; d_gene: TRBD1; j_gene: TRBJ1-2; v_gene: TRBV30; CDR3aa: CAWSRLGQGITF; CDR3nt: TGTGCCTGGAGTCGATTGGGACAGGGGATCACCTTC
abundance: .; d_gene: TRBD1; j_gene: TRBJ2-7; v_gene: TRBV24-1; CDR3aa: CATSAPGQGAEQYF; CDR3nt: TGTGCCACCAGTGCCCCCGGACAGGGCGCCGAGCAGTACTTC
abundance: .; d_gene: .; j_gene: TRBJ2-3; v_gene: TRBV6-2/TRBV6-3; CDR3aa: CASRPTTGGLPTDTQYF; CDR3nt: TGTGCCAGCAGGCCTACGACAGGCGGGTTGCCCACAGATACGCAGTATTTT
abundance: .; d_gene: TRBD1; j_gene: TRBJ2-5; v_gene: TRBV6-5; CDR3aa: CASIWTGRETQYF; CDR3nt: TGTGCCAGCATTTGGACAGGGAGGGAGACCCAGTACTTC
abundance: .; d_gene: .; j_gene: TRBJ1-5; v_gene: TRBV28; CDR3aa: CASKPLEDSNQPQHF; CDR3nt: TGTGCCAGCAAACCCCTGGAGGATAGCAATCAGCCCCAGCATTTT
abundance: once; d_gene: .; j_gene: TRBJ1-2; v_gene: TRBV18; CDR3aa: CASSPLGQTNYGYTF; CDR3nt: TGTGCCAGCTCACCACTAGGACAGACCAATTATGGCTACACCTTC
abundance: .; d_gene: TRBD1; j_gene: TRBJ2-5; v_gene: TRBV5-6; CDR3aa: CASSLPTGGEDTQYF; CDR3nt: TGTGCCAGCAGCCTTCCAACAGGGGGCGAGGATACCCAGTACTTC
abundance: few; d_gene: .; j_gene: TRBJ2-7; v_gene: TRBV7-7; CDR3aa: CASSLVTPSGAYEQYF; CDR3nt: TGTGCCAGCAGCTTAGTTACCCCCTCAGGGGCCTACGAGCAGTACTTC
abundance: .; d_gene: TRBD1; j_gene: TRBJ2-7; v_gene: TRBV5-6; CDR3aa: CASSRRQGTPYEQYF; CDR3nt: TGTGCCAGCAGCAGGAGACAGGGCACCCCCTACGAGCAGTACTTC
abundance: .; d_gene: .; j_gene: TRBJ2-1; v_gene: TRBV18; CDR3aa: CASSPAPGNNEQFF; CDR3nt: TGTGCCAGCTCACCAGCGCCAGGCAACAATGAGCAGTTCTTC
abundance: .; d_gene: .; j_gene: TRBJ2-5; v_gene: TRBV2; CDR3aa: CASSEFRPQETQYF; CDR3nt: TGTGCCAGCAGTGAATTTCGTCCCCAAGAGACCCAGTACTTC
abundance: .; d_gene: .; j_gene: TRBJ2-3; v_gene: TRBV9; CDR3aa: CASFRPRDFGTDTQYF; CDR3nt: TGTGCCAGCTTCCGCCCCCGGGATTTCGGGACAGATACGCAGTATTTT
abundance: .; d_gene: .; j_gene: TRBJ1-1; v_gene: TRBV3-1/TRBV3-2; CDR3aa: CASSQERGTAFF; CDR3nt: TGTGCCAGCAGCCAAGAGCGGGGGACGGCTTTCTTT
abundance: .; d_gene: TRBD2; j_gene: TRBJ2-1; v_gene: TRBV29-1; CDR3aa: CSVTGTGGASYNEQFF; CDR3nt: TGCAGCGTTACTGGGACGGGGGGTGCCTCCTACAATGAGCAGTTCTTC
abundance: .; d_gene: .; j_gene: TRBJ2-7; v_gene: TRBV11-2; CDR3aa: CASSFLRDSYYEQYF; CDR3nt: TGTGCCAGCAGCTTTCTCCGGGACTCATACTACGAGCAGTACTTC
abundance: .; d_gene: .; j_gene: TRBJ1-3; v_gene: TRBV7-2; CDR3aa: CASSLDNTGNTIYF; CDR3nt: TGTGCCAGCAGCTTAGACAACACCGGAAACACCATATATTTT
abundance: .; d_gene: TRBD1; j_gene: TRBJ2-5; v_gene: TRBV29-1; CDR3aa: CSVEAGGGETQYF; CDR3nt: TGCAGCGTTGAAGCAGGGGGCGGAGAGACCCAGTACTTC
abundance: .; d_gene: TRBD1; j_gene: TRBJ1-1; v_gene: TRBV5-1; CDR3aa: CASSSNRGGTEAFF; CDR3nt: TGCGCCAGCAGCTCCAACAGGGGGGGGACTGAAGCTTTCTTT
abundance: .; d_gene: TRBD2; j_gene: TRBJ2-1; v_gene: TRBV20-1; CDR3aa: CSASTSSGEYSEQFF; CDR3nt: TGCAGTGCTAGTACGTCTAGCGGAGAGTACAGTGAGCAGTTCTTC
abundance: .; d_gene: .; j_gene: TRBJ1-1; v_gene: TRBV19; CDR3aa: CASSISGYTEAFF; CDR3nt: TGTGCCAGTAGTATATCAGGGTACACTGAAGCTTTCTTT
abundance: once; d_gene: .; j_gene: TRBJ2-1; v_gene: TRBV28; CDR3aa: CASSSPTGVSSYNEQFF; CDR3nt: TGTGCCAGCAGTTCCCCTACGGGAGTTTCGTCCTACAATGAGCAGTTCTTC
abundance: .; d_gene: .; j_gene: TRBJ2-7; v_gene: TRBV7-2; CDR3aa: CASSLVGGREGYEQYF; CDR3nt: TGTGCCAGCAGCCTGGTGGGTGGCAGGGAAGGGTACGAGCAGTACTTC
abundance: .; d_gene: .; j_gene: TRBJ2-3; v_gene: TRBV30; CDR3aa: CAWNGRSVGADTQYF; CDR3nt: TGTGCCTGGAATGGCAGGTCGGTAGGGGCAGATACGCAGTATTTT
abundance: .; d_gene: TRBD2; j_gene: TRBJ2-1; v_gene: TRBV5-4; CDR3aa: CASGLAGGNNEQFF; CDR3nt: TGTGCCAGCGGTCTAGCGGGAGGCAATAATGAGCAGTTCTTC
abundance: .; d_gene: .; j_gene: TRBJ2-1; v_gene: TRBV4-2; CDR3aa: CASSKIAEHNEQFF; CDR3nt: TGTGCCAGCTCAAAAATAGCGGAACACAATGAGCAGTTCTTC
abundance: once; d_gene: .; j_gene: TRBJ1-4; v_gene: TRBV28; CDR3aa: CASSFTGRGFEKLFF; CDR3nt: TGTGCCAGCAGTTTTACCGGGAGGGGATTCGAAAAACTGTTTTTT
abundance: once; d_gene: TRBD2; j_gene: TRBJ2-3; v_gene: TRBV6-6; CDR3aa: CASSRLGAGVRDTQYF; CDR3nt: TGTGCCAGCAGTCGCCTAGGGGCGGGAGTTAGGGATACGCAGTATTTT
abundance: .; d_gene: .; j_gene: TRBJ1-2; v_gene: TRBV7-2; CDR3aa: CASSLGGRGLAGPNYGYTF; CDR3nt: TGTGCCAGCAGCTTAGGTGGGCGGGGGCTGGCGGGCCCTAACTATGGCTACACCTTC
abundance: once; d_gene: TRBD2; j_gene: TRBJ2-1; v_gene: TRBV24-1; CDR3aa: CATSPRALAGTYNEQFF; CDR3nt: TGTGCCACCAGTCCGAGGGCACTAGCGGGGACCTACAATGAGCAGTTCTTC
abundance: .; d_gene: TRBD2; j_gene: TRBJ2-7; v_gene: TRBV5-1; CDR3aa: CASSLAGSSYEQYF; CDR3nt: TGCGCCAGCAGCTTAGCGGGAAGTTCCTACGAGCAGTACTTC
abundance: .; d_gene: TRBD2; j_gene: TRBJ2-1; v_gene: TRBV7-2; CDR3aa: CASSRAGTSGRNEQFF; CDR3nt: TGTGCCAGCAGCAGAGCGGGGACTAGCGGTCGAAATGAGCAGTTCTTC
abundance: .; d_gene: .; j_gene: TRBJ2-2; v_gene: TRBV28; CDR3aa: CASSLGGYNTGELFF; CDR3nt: TGTGCCAGCAGTTTGGGGGGATATAACACCGGGGAGCTGTTTTTT
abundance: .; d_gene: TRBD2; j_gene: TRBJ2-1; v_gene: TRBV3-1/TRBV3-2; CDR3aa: CASSPARSSGRNTEQFF; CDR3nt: TGTGCCAGCAGCCCCGCAAGGTCTAGCGGGAGAAACACTGAGCAGTTCTTC
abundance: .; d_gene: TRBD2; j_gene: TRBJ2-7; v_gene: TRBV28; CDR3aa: CASSETSGRGYEQYF; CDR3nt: TGTGCCAGCAGTGAGACTAGCGGGAGGGGGTACGAGCAGTACTTC
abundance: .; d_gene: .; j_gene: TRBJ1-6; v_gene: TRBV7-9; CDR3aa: CASSSQNSPLHF; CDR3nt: TGTGCCAGCAGCTCCCAGAATTCACCCCTCCACTTT
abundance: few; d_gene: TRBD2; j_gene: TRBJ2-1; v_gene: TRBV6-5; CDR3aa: CASRQTSTLYNEQFF; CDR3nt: TGTGCCAGCAGACAGACTAGCACGCTTTACAATGAGCAGTTCTTC
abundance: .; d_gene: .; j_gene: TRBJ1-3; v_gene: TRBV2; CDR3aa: CASRGTNSGNTIYF; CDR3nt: TGTGCCAGCAGGGGGACAAACTCTGGAAACACCATATATTTT